Presented here are 15 T cell receptor beta chains from one specimen sequenced in a study of blood T cells in healthy people across ages. PCR was performed a second time for 7 to 11 cycles using a sample-barcoded 5' primer and a J-beta primer mix. From the 5' RACE reads, TCRdb called clonotypes with MiXCR, one entry per CDR3 protein. The table includes some 900,000 distinct CDR3 sequences, 45% to 50% detected once. Sequenced material: blood. The receptors originated from a young man in good health.

The V and J genes are TRBV20-1 and TRBJ2-7; TRBD2 matches at 9 bases. From germline, CDR1 is DFQATT and CDR2 SNEGSKA (reference sequence). The CDR3 runs 15 residues. The trim removed 0 bases at V and 5 bases at J, leaving 8 bases unmatched. The CDR3, as DNA: TGCAGTGCTAGAGATTTCCCGCGGGGGGGTAACGAGCAGTACTTC. This gives the protein CSARDFPRGGNEQYF.

This chain links TRBV7-9 with TRBJ2-1; TRBD1 matches 11 bases. V trimming: 3 bases; J trimming: 0 bases; junction bases outside the gene matches: 10. The germline gives CDR1 SEHNR, CDR2 FQNEAQ (reference sequence). The CDR3 runs 19 residues. The CDR3: CASSLGTGGKLGSYNEQFF. The CDR3 DNA is TGTGCCAGCAGCTTGGGGACAGGGGGGAAGCTAGGCTCCTACAATGAGCAGTTCTTC.

This clonotype was observed a few times. The J gene is TRBJ1-2, the V gene TRBV9, with 7 bases lining up with TRBD1. V was pared by 4 bases and J by 2 bases, with 8 bases of the junction left unmatched. CDR3 length equals 15 residues. Germline CDR1 and CDR2: SGDLS and YYNGEE. The CDR3 nucleotides read TGTGCCAGCAGCCCAGACGACAGGGACAACTATGGCTACACCTTC. It translates to CASSPDDRDNYGYTF.

The chain recombines TRBV20-1 with TRBJ2-3; 7 bases fit TRBD2. Germline V gene lookup returns CDR1 DFQATT and CDR2 SNEGSKA (reference sequence). Trimming cost V 1 base and J 6 bases; bases outside gene matches: 7. The CDR3 length is 14 residues. The CDR3 nucleotides are TGCAGTGCTAGAGTATGGGGAGGGGCGGATACGCAGTATTTT. Translated: CSARVWGGADTQYF.

The sample holds many counts of this clonotype. V and J are TRBV7-9 and TRBJ2-5; tentatively, D is TRBD1 (6 bases). The CDR3 has 15 amino acids. Germline-derived CDR1 and CDR2 are SEHNR and FQNEAQ (reference sequence). The V and J ends lost 2 bases and 1 base respectively, with 11 bases between them. The CDR3, as DNA: TGTGCCAGCAGCTTAACAGGACAGAGCCAAGAGACCCAGTACTTC. As protein: CASSLTGQSQETQYF.

The J gene is TRBJ2-5, the V gene TRBV12-3 or TRBV12-4; D might be TRBD2 (6 bases). The CDR3 has 13 residues. V lost 1 base and J 11 bases, leaving 14 bases between the germline ends. DNA of the CDR3: TGTGCCAGCAGTTTAGGGGGCCGGAGGGAGCAGTACTTC. Amino acids: CASSLGGRREQYF.

This clonotype was observed a few times. The J gene is TRBJ2-7, the V gene TRBV5-1, with D perhaps matching TRBD2 (5 bases). TRBJ2-5 explains the end of the DNA better; the J call may be wrong. The CDR3 length is 15 residues. From germline, CDR1 is SGHRS and CDR2 YFSETQ. In DNA, the CDR3 is TGCGCCAGCAATTCGGGCTACGGGATTTCTGAGACCCAGTACTTC. Amino acids: CASNSGYGISETQYF.

This clonotype was found once. The V and J genes are TRBV29-1 and TRBJ1-1; weak D call: TRBD1 (6 bases). Trimming removed 2 bases at V and 5 bases at J, with 12 bases between. The germline V gene encodes CDR1 SQVTM and CDR2 ANQGSEA. The CDR3 runs to 13 residues. The CDR3 loop reads CSVEKGGRTEAFF. The CDR3 bases are TGCAGCGTTGAAAAGGGGGGCCGTACTGAAGCTTTCTTT.

In regard to this clonotype: Compared with germline, one end of the junction differs, possibly owing to a read error. The chain has TRBV27 and TRBJ2-7; TRBD1 matches 7 bases. Germline-derived CDR1 and CDR2 are MNHEY and SMNVEV (reference sequence). The CDR3 consists of 19 residues. The CDR3 is CASSLSNDSFRGFVYEQYF. Here the CDR3 DNA reads TGTGCCAGCAGCTTATCGAACGATAGTTTCAGGGGGTTTGTCTACGAGCAGTACTTC.

This clonotype turned up a few times. The chain joins TRBV20-1 to TRBJ2-2; the D gene is possibly TRBD2 (5 bases). Germline loops: CDR1 DFQATT, CDR2 SNEGSKA (reference sequence). Between the trimmed V and J ends, which lost 6 bases and 4 bases, there was a span of 15 bases. CDR3 size: 14 residues. CDR3 nucleotides: TGCAGTGCCTGGGTCCCCGAGGGCACCGGGGAGCTGTTTTTT. This translates into CSAWVPEGTGELFF.

This chain links TRBV9 with TRBJ1-2, with TRBD1 identical over 11 bases. This CDR3 comprises 17 residues. Germline trimming cut 3 bases from V and 6 bases from J; bases unmatched to any gene: 13. Per germline, CDR1 SGDLS and CDR2 YYNGEE. This CDR3 is CASSDPGTGGSGDGYTF. The CDR3 nucleotides are TGTGCCAGCAGCGACCCCGGGACAGGGGGAAGTGGTGATGGCTACACCTTC.

The chain is built from TRBV6-1 and TRBJ1-5; TRBD1 matches at 7 bases. Unmatched junction bases numbered 3, after V lost 1 base and J lost 3 bases. The CDR3 is made up of 15 amino acids. Germline assignment: CDR1 MNHNS and CDR2 SASEGT. The CDR3 is CASSEGTGPNQPQHF. In DNA form, the CDR3 reads TGTGCCAGCAGTGAAGGGACAGGCCCCAATCAGCCCCAGCATTTT.

Of note for this clonotype: Germline is not matched at one junction end, which may reflect a read error. The chain employs TRBV6-5 and TRBJ1-1; TRBD1 aligns across 10 bases. CDR1 is MNHEY and CDR2 is SVGAGI in the germline V gene. This CDR3 is built from 15 residues. CDR3 nucleotide sequence: TGTGCCATCAGTTATCGGACAGGGGGGAACACTGAAGCTTTCTTT. This sequence encodes CAISYRTGGNTEAFF.

This clonotype was observed a handful of times. V and J are TRBV6-5 and TRBJ2-3; 10 positions match TRBD2. CDR3 length: 14 amino acids. Looked up from germline, CDR1 is MNHEY and CDR2 is SVGAGI. V lost 6 bases, J lost 5 bases, and 5 bases stayed unmatched. For the CDR3, the DNA is TGTGCCAGCAGGAACGTAGCGGGGGGAGATACGCAGTATTTT. It is translated as CASRNVAGGDTQYF.

The rearrangement joins TRBV4-3 to TRBJ2-7; TRBD1 aligns across 10 bases. The V segment lost 3 bases and the J segment 2 bases; nucleotides outside the gene matches: 7. The CDR3 length is 16 residues. Germline V CDR1 and CDR2: LGHNA, YSLEER. CDR3: CASSQQAGTGAYEQYF. In nucleotides, the CDR3 is TGCGCCAGCAGCCAGCAAGCCGGGACAGGGGCCTACGAGCAGTACTTC.